Only a few counts were recorded for the clone carrying this T cell receptor (beta chain). Its cognate antigen is unknown. The germline V gene has CDR1 MDHEN and CDR2 SYDVKM. V was shortened by 2 bases and J by 2 bases, with 10 bases between the two germline ends. The CDR3 contains 14 residues. This record belongs to a study of blood T cells in healthy people across ages. Findings and caveats of the study: Without sorted subsets, naive and antigen-experienced compartments could not be conclusively compared. From one million sequenced T cells, diversity estimates were lower bounds.

A J-beta primer mix and a sample-barcoded 5' primer were used in a second PCR of about 7 to 12 cycles. TCRdb analysed the 5' RACE reads with MiXCR anew, one entry per CDR3 protein. The sample has about 290,000 distinct CDR3 sequences; roughly 26% are singletons. The chain recombines TRBV28 with TRBJ2-7; no firm D call. This TCR was sampled from a woman aged 70-85 years in good health. Sequencing was carried out using blood. CDR3 sequence: CASSLRALAYEQYF. The CDR3 coding sequence is TGTGCCAGCAGTTTAAGGGCCCTTGCCTACGAGCAGTACTTC.